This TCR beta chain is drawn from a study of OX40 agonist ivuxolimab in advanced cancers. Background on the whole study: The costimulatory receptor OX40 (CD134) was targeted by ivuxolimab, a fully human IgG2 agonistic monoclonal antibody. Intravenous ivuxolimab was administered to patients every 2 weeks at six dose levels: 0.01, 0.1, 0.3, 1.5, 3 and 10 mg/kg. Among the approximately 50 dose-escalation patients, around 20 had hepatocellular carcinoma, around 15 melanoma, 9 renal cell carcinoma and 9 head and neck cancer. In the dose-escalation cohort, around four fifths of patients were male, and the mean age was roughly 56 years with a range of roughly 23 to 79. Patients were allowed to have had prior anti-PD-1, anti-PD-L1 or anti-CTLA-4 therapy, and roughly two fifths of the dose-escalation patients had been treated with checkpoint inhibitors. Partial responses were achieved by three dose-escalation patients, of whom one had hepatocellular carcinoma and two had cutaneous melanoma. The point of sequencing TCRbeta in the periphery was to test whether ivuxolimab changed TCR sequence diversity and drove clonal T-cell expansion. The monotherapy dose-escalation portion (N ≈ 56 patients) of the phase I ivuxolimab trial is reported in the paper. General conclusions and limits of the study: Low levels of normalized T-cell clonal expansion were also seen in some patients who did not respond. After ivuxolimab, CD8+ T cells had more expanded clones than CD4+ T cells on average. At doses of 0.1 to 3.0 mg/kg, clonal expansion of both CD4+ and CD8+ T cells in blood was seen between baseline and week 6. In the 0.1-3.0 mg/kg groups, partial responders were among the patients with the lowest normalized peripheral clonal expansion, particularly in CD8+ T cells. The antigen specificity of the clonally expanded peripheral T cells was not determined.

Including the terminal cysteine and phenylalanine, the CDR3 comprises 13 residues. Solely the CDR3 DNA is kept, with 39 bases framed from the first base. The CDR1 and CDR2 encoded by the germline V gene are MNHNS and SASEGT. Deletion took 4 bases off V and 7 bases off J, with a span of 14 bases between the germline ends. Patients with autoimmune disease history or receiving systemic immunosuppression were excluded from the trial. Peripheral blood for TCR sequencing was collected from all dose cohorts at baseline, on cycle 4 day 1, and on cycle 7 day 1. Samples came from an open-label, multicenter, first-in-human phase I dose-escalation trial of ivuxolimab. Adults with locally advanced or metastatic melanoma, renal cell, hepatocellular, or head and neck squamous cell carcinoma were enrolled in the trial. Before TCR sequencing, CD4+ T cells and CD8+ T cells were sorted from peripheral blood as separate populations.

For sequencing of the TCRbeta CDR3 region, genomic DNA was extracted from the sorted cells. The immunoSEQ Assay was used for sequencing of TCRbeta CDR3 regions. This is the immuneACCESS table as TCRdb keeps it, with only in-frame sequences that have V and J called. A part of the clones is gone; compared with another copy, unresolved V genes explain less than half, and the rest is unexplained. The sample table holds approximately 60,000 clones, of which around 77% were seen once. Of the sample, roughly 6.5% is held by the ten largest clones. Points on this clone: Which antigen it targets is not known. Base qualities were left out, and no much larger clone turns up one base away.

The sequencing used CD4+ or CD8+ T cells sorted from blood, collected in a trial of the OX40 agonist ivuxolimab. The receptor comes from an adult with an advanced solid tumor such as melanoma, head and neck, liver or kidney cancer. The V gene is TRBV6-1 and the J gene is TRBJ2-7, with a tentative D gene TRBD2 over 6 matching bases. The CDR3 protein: CASSGVMGGEQYF. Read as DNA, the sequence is TGTGCCAGCAGTGGGGTTATGGGGGGTGAGCAGTACTTC.